This TCR beta chain was recovered during a study of OX40 agonist ivuxolimab in advanced cancers. Sequencing used immunoSEQ multiplex PCR; TCRdb keeps in-frame clones, though not all of them. The sample has approximately 100,000 clones; 92% are singletons. The sequenced sample was CD4+ or CD8+ T cells sorted from blood, obtained in a trial of the OX40 agonist ivuxolimab. This receptor was taken from an adult with an advanced solid tumor such as melanoma, head and neck, liver or kidney cancer.

This CDR3 is CASSLYDGARGYEQYF. The CDR3 DNA reads TGTGCCAGCAGCTTATATGACGGGGCCCGGGGTTACGAGCAGTACTTC. This chain joins TRBV11-2 and TRBJ2-7, with D perhaps given as TRBD1 or TRBD2 (5 bases each). Trimming took off 2 bases at V and 4 bases at J, with 18 bases between the two ends. Germline V gives CDR1 SGHAT, CDR2 FQNNGV. CDR3 length: 16 residues.